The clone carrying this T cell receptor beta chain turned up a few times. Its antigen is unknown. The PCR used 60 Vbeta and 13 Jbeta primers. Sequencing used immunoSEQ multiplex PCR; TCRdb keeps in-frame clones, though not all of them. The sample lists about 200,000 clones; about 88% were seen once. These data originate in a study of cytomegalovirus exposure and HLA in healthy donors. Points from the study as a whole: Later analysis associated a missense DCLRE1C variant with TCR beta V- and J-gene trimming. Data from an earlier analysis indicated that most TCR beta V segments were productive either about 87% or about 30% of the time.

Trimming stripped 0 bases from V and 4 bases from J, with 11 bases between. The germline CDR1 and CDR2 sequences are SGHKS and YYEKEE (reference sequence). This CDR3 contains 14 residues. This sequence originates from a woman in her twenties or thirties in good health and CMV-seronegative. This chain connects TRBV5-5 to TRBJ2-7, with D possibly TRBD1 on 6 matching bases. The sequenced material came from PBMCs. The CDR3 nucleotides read TGTGCCAGCAGCTTGGGAGGGACACCTTACGAGCAGTACTTC. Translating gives CASSLGGTPYEQYF.